The clone carrying this T cell receptor (beta chain) turned up a few times. Its antigen remains unidentified. Germline V CDR1 and CDR2: DFQATT, SNEGSKA (reference sequence). The junction had 9 bases not matched to a gene; V was cut back by 3 bases and J by 2 bases. The length of the CDR3 is 18 residues. This entry belongs to a study of blood T cells in healthy people across ages. Study results and caveats: It was not known whether donors were CMV positive (a possible confounder of expanded clonotype changes).

The authors ran a second PCR of about 6 to 11 cycles using a sample-barcoded 5' primer and a J-beta primer mix. MiXCR was run by TCRdb on the 5' RACE reads, yielding one entry per CDR3 protein. This sample carries 750,000 to 1,000,000 distinct CDR3 sequences, 25% to 35% of them seen once, and the ten largest clones take about 10%. These sequences were also reported in another study, on T cells of mothers and their children. That source notes: Second-PCR primer M1S introduced sample barcodes and 2-4 random nucleotides. It was related mother-child pairs that showed slightly higher overlap than unrelated pairs, without reaching significance.

Sequenced input: blood. The chain joins TRBV20-1 to TRBJ2-6; the match to TRBD1 covers 11 bases. This clonotype was obtained from a woman aged 40-49 years in good health. The CDR3 coding sequence is TGCAGTGCTAGCACTACGGGACAGGGGGGGACTGGGGCCAACGTCCTGACTTTC. This gives the protein CSASTTGQGGTGANVLTF.